This T cell receptor (beta chain) emerged from a study of regulatory and conventional T cells in RAG deficiency. Study results and limitations: Patient subsets had shorter CDR3s; Omenn Treg-Tconv overlap exceeded 85%.

A word on this clone: The target antigen is unknown.

Using immunoSEQ multiplex PCR, the repertoire was profiled, and TCRdb retains in-frame clones only, with some absent. Of 8,700 or so clones listed, 80% were seen once; the top ten hold about 35%. Trimming stripped 2 bases from V and 0 bases from J, with 17 bases between. Per the germline V gene, CDR1 is SGHRS and CDR2 is YFSETQ. There are 18 residues in the CDR3. The same specimen was also included in a second study, on regulatory T cells. That source reports: Amplification used 52 TRBV primers and 13 TRBJ primers.

The clonotype was recovered from a human donor in good health. This rearrangement joins TRBV5-1 to TRBJ2-2, with D unresolved. Sequencing input: CD8+ T cells sorted from blood. CDR3 loop: CASSFLLGRRANTGELFF. The CDR3 DNA reads TGCGCCAGCAGCTTCCTTCTAGGGCGCCGGGCGAACACCGGGGAGCTGTTTTTT.